The T cell receptor beta chain under discussion was sequenced for a study of T cell repertoires in cytomegalovirus infection. About the research overall: CMV infection together with matching HLA type was indicated by public TCR beta signatures. Study outcomes and limitations: HLA-C-restricted TCR beta clonotypes specific for CMV led the ex vivo response.

TCRdb ran MiXCR on the reads and lists one entry per CDR3 protein. The data contain roughly 920,000 distinct CDR3 sequences, about a third of them singletons. Germline CDR1 MGHRA, CDR2 YSYEKL. This CDR3 region has 15 residues. V shed 0 bases and J shed 8 bases, with 16 bases lying between them. This clonotype was seen a few times. Antigen unknown. The source is a human donor in good health (CMV status not recorded). Some clones in this sample may be carry-over from other donors' samples. The rearrangement uses TRBV4-1 and TRBJ2-5; maybe TRBD1 (6 bases). Specimen: cultured CD8+ T cells from PBMCs, collected from culture after CMV antigen stimulation. CDR3 DNA sequence: TGCGCCAGCAGCCAAGATGACAGGTTCCAAGGAACCCAGTACTTC. It codes for CASSQDDRFQGTQYF.